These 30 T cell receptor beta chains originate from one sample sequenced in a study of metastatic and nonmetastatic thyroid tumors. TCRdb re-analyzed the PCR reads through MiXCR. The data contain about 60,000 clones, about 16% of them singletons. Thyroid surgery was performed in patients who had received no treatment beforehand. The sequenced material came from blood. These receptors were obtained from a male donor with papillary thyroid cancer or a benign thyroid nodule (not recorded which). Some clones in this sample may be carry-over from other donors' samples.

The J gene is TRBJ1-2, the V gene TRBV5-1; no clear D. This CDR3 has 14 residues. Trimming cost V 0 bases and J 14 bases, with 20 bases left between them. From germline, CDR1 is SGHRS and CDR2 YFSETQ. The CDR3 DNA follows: TGCGCCAGCAGCTTGGAGTTTAGAGGGAATGGCAAAACCTTC. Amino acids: CASSLEFRGNGKTF.

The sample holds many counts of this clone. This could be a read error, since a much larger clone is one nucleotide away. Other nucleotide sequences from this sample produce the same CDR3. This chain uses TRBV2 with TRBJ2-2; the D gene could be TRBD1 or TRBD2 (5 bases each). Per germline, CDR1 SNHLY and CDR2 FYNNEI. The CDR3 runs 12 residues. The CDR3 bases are TGTGCCAGCAGACAGGAGACCGGGGAGCTGTTCTTT. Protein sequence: CASRQETGELFF. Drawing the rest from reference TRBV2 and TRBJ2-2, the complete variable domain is EPEVTQTPSHQVTQMGQEVILRCVPISNHLYFYWYRQILGQKVEFLVSFYNNEISEKSEIFDDQFSVERPDGSNFTLKIRSTKLEDSAMYFCASRQETGELFFGEGSRLTVL.

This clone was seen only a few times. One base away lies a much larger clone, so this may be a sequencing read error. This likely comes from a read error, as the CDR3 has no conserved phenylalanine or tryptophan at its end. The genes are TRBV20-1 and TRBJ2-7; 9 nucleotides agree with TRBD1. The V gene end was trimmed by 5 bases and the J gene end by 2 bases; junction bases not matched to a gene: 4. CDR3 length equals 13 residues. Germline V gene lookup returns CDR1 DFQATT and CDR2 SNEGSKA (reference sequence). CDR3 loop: CSALNRGPYEQYL. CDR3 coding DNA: TGCAGTGCTCTTAACAGGGGGCCCTACGAGCAGTACCTC.

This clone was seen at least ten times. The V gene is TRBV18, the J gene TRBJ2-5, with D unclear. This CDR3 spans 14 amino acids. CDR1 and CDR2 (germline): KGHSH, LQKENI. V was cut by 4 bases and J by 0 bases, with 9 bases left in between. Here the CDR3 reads CASSQVKYQETQYF. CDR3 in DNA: TGTGCCAGCTCACAAGTGAAATACCAAGAGACCCAGTACTTC.

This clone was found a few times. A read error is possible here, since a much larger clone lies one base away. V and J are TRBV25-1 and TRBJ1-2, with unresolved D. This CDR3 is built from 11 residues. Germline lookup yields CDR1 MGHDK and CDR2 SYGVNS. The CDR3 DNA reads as TGTGCCAACAGTGAATTGGGAGGCTACACCTTC. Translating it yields CANSELGGYTF.

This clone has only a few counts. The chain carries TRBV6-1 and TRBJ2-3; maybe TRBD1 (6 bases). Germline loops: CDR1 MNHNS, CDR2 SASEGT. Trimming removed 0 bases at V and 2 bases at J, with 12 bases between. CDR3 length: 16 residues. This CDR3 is CASSEARGGSTDTQYF. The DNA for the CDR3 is TGTGCCAGCAGTGAAGCGCGAGGGGGATCCACAGATACGCAGTATTTT.

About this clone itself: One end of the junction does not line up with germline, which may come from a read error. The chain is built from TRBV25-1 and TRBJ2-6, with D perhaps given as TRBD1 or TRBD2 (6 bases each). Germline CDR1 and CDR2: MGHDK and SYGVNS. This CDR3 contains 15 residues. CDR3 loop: CASIKGGTGANVLIF. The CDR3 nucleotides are TGTGCCAGCATAAAGGGGGGTACCGGGGCCAACGTCCTGATTTTC.

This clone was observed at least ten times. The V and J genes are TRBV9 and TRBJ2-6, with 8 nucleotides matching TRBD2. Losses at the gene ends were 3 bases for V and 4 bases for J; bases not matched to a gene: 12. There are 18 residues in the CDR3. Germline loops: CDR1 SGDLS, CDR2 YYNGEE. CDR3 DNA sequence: TGTGCCAGCAGCGCCCCCGAGGGTAGCGGGGTCGGGGCCAACGTCCTGACTTTC. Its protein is CASSAPEGSGVGANVLTF.

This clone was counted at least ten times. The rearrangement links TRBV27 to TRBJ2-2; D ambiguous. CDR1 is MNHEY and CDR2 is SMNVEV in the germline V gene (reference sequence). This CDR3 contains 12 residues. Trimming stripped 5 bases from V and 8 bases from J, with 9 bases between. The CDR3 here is CASSLALGELFF. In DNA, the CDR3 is TGTGCCAGCAGTCTGGCATTGGGGGAGCTGTTTTTT.

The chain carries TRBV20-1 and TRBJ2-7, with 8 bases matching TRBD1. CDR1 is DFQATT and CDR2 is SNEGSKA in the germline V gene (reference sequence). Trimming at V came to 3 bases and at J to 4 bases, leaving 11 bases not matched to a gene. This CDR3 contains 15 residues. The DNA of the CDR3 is TGCAGTGCTAGTCCTATTAGCACAGGGGGGTACGAGCAGTACTTC. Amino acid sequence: CSASPISTGGYEQYF.

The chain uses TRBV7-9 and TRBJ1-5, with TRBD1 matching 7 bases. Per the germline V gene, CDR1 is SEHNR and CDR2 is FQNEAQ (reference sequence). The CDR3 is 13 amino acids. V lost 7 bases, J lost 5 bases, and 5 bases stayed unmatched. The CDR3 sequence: CASTLTGDQPQHF. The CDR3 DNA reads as TGTGCCAGCACCCTTACAGGGGATCAGCCCCAGCATTTT.

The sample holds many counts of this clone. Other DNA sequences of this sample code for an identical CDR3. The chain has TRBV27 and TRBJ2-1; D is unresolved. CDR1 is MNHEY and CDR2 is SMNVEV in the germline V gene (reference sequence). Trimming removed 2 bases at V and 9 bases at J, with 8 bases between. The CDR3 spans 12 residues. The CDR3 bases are TGTGCCAGCAGTTTAACCCCAGGTGAGCAGTTCTTC. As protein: CASSLTPGEQFF.

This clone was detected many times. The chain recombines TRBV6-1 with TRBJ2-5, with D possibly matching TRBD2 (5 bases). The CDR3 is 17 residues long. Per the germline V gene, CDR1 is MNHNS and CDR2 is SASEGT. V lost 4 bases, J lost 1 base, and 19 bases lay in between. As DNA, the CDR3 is TGTGCCAGCAGTGTGGAGGATGGAGCGGATTTCCAAGAGACCCAGTACTTC. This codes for CASSVEDGADFQETQYF.

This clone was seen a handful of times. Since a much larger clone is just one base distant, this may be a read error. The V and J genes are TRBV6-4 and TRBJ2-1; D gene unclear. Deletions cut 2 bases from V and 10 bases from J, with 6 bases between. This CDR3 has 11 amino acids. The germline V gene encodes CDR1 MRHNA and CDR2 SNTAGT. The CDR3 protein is CASSDGPEQFF. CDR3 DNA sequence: TGTGCCAGCAGTGACGGGCCCGAGCAGTTCTTC.

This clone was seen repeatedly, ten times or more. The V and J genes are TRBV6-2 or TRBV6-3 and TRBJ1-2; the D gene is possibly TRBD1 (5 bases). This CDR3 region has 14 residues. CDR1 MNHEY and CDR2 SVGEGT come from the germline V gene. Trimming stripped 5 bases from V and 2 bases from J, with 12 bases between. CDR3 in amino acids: CASSVQVANYGYTF. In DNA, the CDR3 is TGTGCCAGCAGTGTACAGGTTGCCAACTATGGCTACACCTTC.

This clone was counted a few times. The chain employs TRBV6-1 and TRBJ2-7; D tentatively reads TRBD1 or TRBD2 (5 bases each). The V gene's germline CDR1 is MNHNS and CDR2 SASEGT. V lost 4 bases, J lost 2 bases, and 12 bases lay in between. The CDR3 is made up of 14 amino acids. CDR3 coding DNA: TGTGCCAGCAGTGTCCGGGACCAAGCCTACGAGCAGTACTTC. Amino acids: CASSVRDQAYEQYF.

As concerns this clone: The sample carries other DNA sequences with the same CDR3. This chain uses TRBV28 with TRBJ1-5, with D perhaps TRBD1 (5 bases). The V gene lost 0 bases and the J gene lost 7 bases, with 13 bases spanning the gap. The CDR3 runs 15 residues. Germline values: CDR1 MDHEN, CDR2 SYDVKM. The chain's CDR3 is CASSLWITGGQPQHF. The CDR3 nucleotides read TGTGCCAGCAGTTTATGGATCACAGGAGGACAGCCCCAGCATTTT.

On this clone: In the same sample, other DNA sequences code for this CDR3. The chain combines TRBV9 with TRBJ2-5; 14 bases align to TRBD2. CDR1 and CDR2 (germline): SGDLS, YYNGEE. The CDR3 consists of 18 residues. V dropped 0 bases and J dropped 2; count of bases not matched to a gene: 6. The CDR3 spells CASSVDTGTSGGQETQYF. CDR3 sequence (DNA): TGTGCCAGCAGCGTAGACACAGGGACTAGCGGGGGACAAGAGACCCAGTACTTC. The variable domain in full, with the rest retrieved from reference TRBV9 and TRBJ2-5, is DSGVTQTPKHLITATGQRVTLRCSPRSGDLSVYWYQQSLDQGLQFLIQYYNGEERAKGNILERFSAQQFPDLHSELNLSSLELGDSALYFCASSVDTGTSGGQETQYFGPGTRLLVL.

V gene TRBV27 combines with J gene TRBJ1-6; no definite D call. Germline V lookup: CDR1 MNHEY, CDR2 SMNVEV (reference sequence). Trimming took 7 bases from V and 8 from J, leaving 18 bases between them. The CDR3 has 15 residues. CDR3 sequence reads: CASILRVQVYSPLHF. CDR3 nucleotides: TGTGCCAGCATCCTCCGGGTCCAGGTTTATTCACCCCTCCACTTT.

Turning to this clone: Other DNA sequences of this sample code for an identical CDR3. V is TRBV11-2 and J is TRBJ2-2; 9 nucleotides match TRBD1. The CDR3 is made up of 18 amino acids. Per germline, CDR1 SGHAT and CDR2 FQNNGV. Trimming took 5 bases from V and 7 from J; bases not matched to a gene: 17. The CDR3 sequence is CASSRYPGQGSGNGELFF. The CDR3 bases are TGTGCCAGCAGCCGTTACCCTGGACAGGGGTCAGGTAACGGGGAGCTGTTTTTT.

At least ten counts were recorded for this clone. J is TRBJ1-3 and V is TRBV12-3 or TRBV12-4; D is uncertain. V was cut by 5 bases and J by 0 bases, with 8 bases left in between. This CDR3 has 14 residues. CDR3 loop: CASSPRDSGNTIYF. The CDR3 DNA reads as TGTGCCAGCAGTCCGAGGGACTCTGGAAACACCATATATTTT.

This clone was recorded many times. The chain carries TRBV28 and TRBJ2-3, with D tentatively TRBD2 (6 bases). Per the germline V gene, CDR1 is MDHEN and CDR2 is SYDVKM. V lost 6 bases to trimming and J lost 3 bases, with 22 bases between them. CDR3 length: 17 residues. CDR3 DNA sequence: TGTGCCAGCAGGCCTCCTGATTTGGGGAGGAGGACAGATACGCAGTATTTT. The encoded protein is CASRPPDLGRRTDTQYF. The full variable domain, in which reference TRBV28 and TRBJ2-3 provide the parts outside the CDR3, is DVKVTQSSRYLVKRTGEKVFLECVQDMDHENMFWYRQDPGLGLRLIYFSYDVKMKEKGDIPEGYSVSREKKERFSLILESASTNQTSMYLCASRPPDLGRRTDTQYFGPGTRLTVL.

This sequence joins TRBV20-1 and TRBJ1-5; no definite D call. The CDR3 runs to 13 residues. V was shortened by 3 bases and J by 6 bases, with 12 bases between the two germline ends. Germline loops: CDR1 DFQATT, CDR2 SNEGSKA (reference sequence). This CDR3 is CSASCRRTQPQHF. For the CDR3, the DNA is TGCAGTGCTAGCTGCAGGCGTACTCAGCCCCAGCATTTT.

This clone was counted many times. The CDR3 loop reads CASSSPVRGDTGELFF. CDR3 DNA: TGTGCCAGCAGCTCCCCCGTAAGGGGCGACACCGGGGAGCTGTTTTTT. V and J are TRBV11-2 and TRBJ2-2, with D maybe TRBD1 (5 bases). This CDR3 is built from 16 residues. Germline CDR1 and CDR2: SGHAT and FQNNGV. Between the trimmed V and J ends, which lost 4 bases and 3 bases, there was a span of 15 bases.

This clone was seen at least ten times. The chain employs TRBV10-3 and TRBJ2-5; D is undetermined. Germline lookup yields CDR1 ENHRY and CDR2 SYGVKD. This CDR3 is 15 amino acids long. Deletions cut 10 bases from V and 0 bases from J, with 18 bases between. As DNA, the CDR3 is TGTGCCACCCGCCCGGACCTCATGTACCAAGAGACCCAGTACTTC. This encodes CATRPDLMYQETQYF.

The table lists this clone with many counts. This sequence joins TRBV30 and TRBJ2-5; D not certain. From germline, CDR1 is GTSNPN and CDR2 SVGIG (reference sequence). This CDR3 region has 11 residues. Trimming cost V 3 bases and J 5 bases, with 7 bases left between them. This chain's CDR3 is CAWSLSETQYF. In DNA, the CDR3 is TGTGCCTGGAGCCTCAGTGAGACCCAGTACTTC. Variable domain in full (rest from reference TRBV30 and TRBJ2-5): SQTIHQWPATLVQPVGSPLSLECTVEGTSNPNLYWYRQAAGRGLQLLFYSVGIGQISSEVPQNLSASRPQDRQFILSSKKLLLSDSGFYLCAWSLSETQYFGPGTRLLVL.

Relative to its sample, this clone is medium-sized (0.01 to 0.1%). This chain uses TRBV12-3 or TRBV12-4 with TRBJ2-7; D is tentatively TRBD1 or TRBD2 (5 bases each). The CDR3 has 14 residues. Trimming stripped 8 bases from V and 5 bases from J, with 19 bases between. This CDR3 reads CASCPPGTLDEQYF. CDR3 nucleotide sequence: TGTGCCAGCTGCCCCCCCGGGACCTTGGACGAGCAGTACTTC.

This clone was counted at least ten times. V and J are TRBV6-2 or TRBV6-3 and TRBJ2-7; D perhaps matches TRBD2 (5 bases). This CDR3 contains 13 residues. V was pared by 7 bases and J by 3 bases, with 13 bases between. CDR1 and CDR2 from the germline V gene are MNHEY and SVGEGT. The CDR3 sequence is CASTHGVGYEQYF. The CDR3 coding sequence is TGTGCCAGCACCCACGGGGTGGGCTACGAGCAGTACTTC.

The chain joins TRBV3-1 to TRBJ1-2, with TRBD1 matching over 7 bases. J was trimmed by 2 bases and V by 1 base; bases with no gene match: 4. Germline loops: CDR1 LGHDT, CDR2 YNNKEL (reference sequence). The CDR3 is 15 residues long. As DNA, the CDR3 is TGTGCCAGCAGCCAAGTCTCGACAGGGAACTATGGCTACACCTTC. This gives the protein CASSQVSTGNYGYTF. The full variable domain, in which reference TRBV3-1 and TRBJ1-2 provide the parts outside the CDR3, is DTAVSQTPKYLVTQMGNDKSIKCEQNLGHDTMYWYKQDSKKFLKIMFSYNNKELIINETVPNRFSPKSPDKAHLNLHINSLELGDSAVYFCASSQVSTGNYGYTFGSGTRLTVV.

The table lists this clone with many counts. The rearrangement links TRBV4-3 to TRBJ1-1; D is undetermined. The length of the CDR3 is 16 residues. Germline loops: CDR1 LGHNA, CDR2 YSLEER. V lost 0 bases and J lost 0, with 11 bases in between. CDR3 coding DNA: TGCGCCAGCAGCCAAGATAGTGCAGGACTGAACACTGAAGCTTTCTTT. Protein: CASSQDSAGLNTEAFF.